Below are 5 T cell receptor beta chains sequenced from a single sample in a study of cytomegalovirus exposure and HLA in healthy donors. 13 Jbeta primers and 60 Vbeta primers were used for the PCR. Libraries were prepared by immunoSEQ multiplex PCR; TCRdb keeps only in-frame clonotypes and omits some of them. The table lists 60,000 to 75,000 clones, approximately 74% of them singletons. Input material: PBMCs. These receptor sequences come from a woman aged 25 to 39 in good health and CMV-seropositive.

This chain connects TRBV5-1 to TRBJ2-1; TRBD1 agrees at 8 bases. The CDR3 totals 16 residues. Germline CDR1 and CDR2: SGHRS and YFSETQ. V lost 0 bases, J lost 8 bases, and 10 bases stayed unmatched. CDR3 in amino acids: CASSLVGRGQSHEQFF. The CDR3 coding sequence is TGCGCCAGCAGCTTGGTAGGCAGGGGGCAGTCCCATGAGCAGTTCTTC.

This chain connects TRBV5-1 to TRBJ1-2; no definite D call. Germline lookup yields CDR1 SGHRS and CDR2 YFSETQ. Trimming stripped 0 bases from V and 2 bases from J, with 5 bases between. The CDR3 length is 13 residues. CDR3 nucleotide sequence: TGCGCCAGCAGCTTGGACAAGAACTATGGCTACACCTTC. Translated, it gives CASSLDKNYGYTF.

This chain uses TRBV2 with TRBJ1-1, with a possible D match to TRBD1 (5 bases). The V end was cut by 5 bases, the J end by 2 bases, with 9 bases between. Germline CDR1 and CDR2: SNHLY and FYNNEI. This CDR3 has 13 residues. CDR3: CASSSDSNTEAFF. CDR3 bases: TGTGCCAGCAGTTCTGACAGCAACACTGAAGCTTTCTTT.

This clone has more than one count but fewer than ten. V gene TRBV2 combines with J gene TRBJ2-5, with 9 bases matching TRBD1. Germline CDR1 reads SNHLY; CDR2 reads FYNNEI. After removal of 6 bases from V and 5 bases from J, the junction contained 7 bases not matched to a gene. The CDR3 length is 14 residues. CDR3 region: CASRGTGRGETQYF. CDR3 bases: TGTGCCAGCAGGGGGACAGGGAGGGGGGAGACCCAGTACTTC.

The chain joins TRBV30 to TRBJ1-2; possible D gene TRBD1, 5 bases. Germline V lookup: CDR1 GTSNPN, CDR2 SVGIG (reference sequence). This CDR3 comprises 13 residues. V was cut by 4 bases and J by 7 bases, with 16 bases left in between. This chain's CDR3 is CAWIFGGGSGYTF. The CDR3, as DNA: TGTGCCTGGATATTCGGGGGGGGAAGTGGCTACACCTTC.